Each of the 30 T cell receptor beta chains below was sequenced from the same sample in a study of shared clonotypes between healthy human individuals. Data came from immunoSEQ multiplex PCR; TCRdb stores just in-frame clones and leaves some out. The profile shows approximately 1,500,000 clones, around 98% of them singletons. The sequenced material came from naive CD4+ T cells sorted from blood. Subset specified: CD45RA+ positively selected. Receptors originate from a man younger than 40 in good health.

The gene calls are TRBV6-1 and TRBJ1-5, with a tentative D call TRBD1 (5 bases). CDR3 length: 15 amino acids. Trimming took off 6 bases at V and 1 base at J, with 13 bases between the two ends. The germline CDR1 and CDR2 sequences are MNHNS and SASEGT. The CDR3 spells CASRPTVGSNQPQHF. Here the CDR3 DNA reads TGTGCCAGCAGGCCGACAGTGGGAAGCAATCAGCCCCAGCATTTT.

Worth noting for this clone: The same CDR3 can be traced to other DNA sequences in this sample. The CDR3 is CASSVEGGSSYEQYF. The CDR3 DNA sequence: TGTGCCAGCAGCGTAGAGGGGGGAAGCTCCTACGAGCAGTACTTC. The rearrangement uses TRBV9 and TRBJ2-7; tentatively, D is TRBD1 or TRBD2 (6 bases each). Looked up from germline, CDR1 is SGDLS and CDR2 is YYNGEE. CDR3 size: 15 residues. V dropped 0 bases and J dropped 0 bases, with 10 bases sitting between them.

This chain uses TRBV18 with TRBJ2-5; tentative D call: TRBD2 (5 bases). The CDR3 extends over 15 amino acids. Trimming took off 6 bases at V and 0 bases at J, with 14 bases between the two ends. Per the germline V gene, CDR1 is KGHSH and CDR2 is LQKENI. CDR3 bases: TGTGCCAGCTCCCTCCCGGGGTGGGACCAAGAGACCCAGTACTTC. Translation: CASSLPGWDQETQYF.

This clone was seen only once. The chain recombines TRBV18 with TRBJ2-7; 9 positions match TRBD2. Per the germline V gene, CDR1 is KGHSH and CDR2 is LQKENI. Trimming removed 1 base from V and 5 bases from J; junction bases left unmatched: 12. The CDR3 covers 17 residues. CDR3 residues: CASSPQPIAGALDEQYF. The CDR3 DNA reads as TGTGCCAGCTCACCACAGCCGATAGCGGGAGCTCTGGACGAGCAGTACTTC.

This chain joins TRBV9 and TRBJ1-2; perhaps TRBD1 as D (5 bases). Trimming cost V 3 bases and J 5 bases, with 17 bases left between them. CDR1 is SGDLS, CDR2 YYNGEE, per germline. The CDR3 is 15 residues long. CDR3 sequence reads: CASSEGPAGLYGYTF. As DNA, the CDR3 is TGTGCCAGCAGCGAGGGACCAGCAGGGTTGTATGGCTACACCTTC.

The chain employs TRBV11-1 and TRBJ1-1; no definite D call. Trimming stripped 1 base from V and 3 bases from J, with 12 bases between. CDR1 and CDR2 from the germline V gene are SGHAT and FQDESV (reference sequence). The CDR3 covers 15 residues. In nucleotides, the CDR3 is TGTGCCAGCAGCTTAGGGATGAGATTCGACACTGAAGCTTTCTTT. Residues: CASSLGMRFDTEAFF.

J is TRBJ2-5 and V is TRBV30, with a possible D match to TRBD2 (5 bases). V was pared by 1 base and J by 1 base, with 7 bases between. The CDR3 is 13 amino acids. Germline lookup yields CDR1 GTSNPN and CDR2 SVGIG (reference sequence). For the CDR3, the DNA is TGTGCCTGGAGTGGCGGGTTCCAAGAGACCCAGTACTTC. It is translated as CAWSGGFQETQYF.

This sequence joins TRBV5-1 and TRBJ1-2; D is unresolved. The CDR3 covers 15 residues. V was shortened by 8 bases and J by 0 bases, with 17 bases between the two germline ends. The germline V gene encodes CDR1 SGHRS and CDR2 YFSETQ. CDR3 sequence: CASTRGTDANYGYTF. The CDR3 DNA reads TGCGCCAGTACCCGAGGTACAGATGCTAACTATGGCTACACCTTC. The full variable domain, in which reference TRBV5-1 and TRBJ1-2 provide the parts outside the CDR3, is KAGVTQTPRYLIKTRGQQVTLSCSPISGHRSVSWYQQTPGQGLQFLFEYFSETQRNKGNFPGRFSGRQFSNSRSEMNVSTLELGDSALYLCASTRGTDANYGYTFGSGTRLTVV.

This clone was picked up one time. The genes are TRBV11-2 and TRBJ2-5, with TRBD2 matching over 16 bases. V gave up 2 bases and J gave up 4 bases; unmatched junction bases: 7. Germline V gives CDR1 SGHAT, CDR2 FQNNGV. The CDR3 runs 18 residues. The DNA of the CDR3 is TGTGCCAGCAGCTTAAGGGGACTAGCGGGAGGGCCGAGAGAGACCCAGTACTTC. This sequence encodes CASSLRGLAGGPRETQYF.

The chain combines TRBV5-1 with TRBJ1-1; weak D call: TRBD1 (5 bases). This CDR3 comprises 16 residues. CDR1 and CDR2 (germline): SGHRS, YFSETQ. V was cut by 3 bases and J by 3 bases, with 18 bases left in between. CDR3 DNA sequence: TGCGCCAGCAGCTCAGTGGGCAGGGTAGAAGACACTGAAGCTTTCTTT. Protein: CASSSVGRVEDTEAFF. Complete variable domain (other parts from reference TRBV5-1 and TRBJ1-1): KAGVTQTPRYLIKTRGQQVTLSCSPISGHRSVSWYQQTPGQGLQFLFEYFSETQRNKGNFPGRFSGRQFSNSRSEMNVSTLELGDSALYLCASSSVGRVEDTEAFFGQGTRLTVV.

J is TRBJ2-3 and V is TRBV5-1; TRBD2 is a possible D gene (5 bases). Per the germline V gene, CDR1 is SGHRS and CDR2 is YFSETQ. Trimming pared 1 base from V and 0 bases from J, leaving 15 bases between. This CDR3 comprises 17 residues. The CDR3 protein is CASSLRAEGASTDTQYF. CDR3 coding DNA: TGCGCCAGCAGCTTGCGGGCTGAGGGCGCGAGCACAGATACGCAGTATTTT.

The chain carries TRBV30 and TRBJ1-1; 7 nucleotides agree with TRBD1. The CDR3 has 13 amino acids. The V and J ends lost 2 bases and 4 bases, in that order; junction bases with no gene match: 4. Germline CDR1 GTSNPN, CDR2 SVGIG (reference sequence). The CDR3, as DNA: TGTGCCTGGAGTCGGACAGGAAGCACTGAAGCTTTCTTT. This codes for CAWSRTGSTEAFF. The full variable domain, its missing parts supplied by reference TRBV30 and TRBJ1-1, is SQTIHQWPATLVQPVGSPLSLECTVEGTSNPNLYWYRQAAGRGLQLLFYSVGIGQISSEVPQNLSASRPQDRQFILSSKKLLLSDSGFYLCAWSRTGSTEAFFGQGTRLTVV.

This clone has only one observation. J is TRBJ2-7 and V is TRBV18; D gene unclear. The CDR3 is 13 residues long. The germline CDR1 and CDR2 sequences are KGHSH and LQKENI. Trimming pared 2 bases from V and 4 bases from J, leaving 9 bases between. CDR3 amino acids: CASSPGPYYEQYF. The CDR3 DNA reads as TGTGCCAGCTCACCAGGTCCCTATTACGAGCAGTACTTC. Drawing the rest from reference TRBV18 and TRBJ2-7, the complete variable domain is NAGVMQNPRHLVRRRGQEARLRCSPMKGHSHVYWYRQLPEEGLKFMVYLQKENIIDESGMPKERFSAEFPKEGPSILRIQQVVRGDSAAYFCASSPGPYYEQYFGPGTRLTVT.

The chain combines TRBV28 with TRBJ2-3; 12 bases are shared with TRBD2. Trimming at V came to 5 bases and at J to 5 bases, leaving 8 bases not matched to a gene. The germline CDR1 and CDR2 sequences are MDHEN and SYDVKM. This CDR3 comprises 16 residues. The CDR3 sequence is CASSITSGRSGDTQYF. In DNA form, the CDR3 reads TGTGCCAGCAGTATTACTAGCGGGAGGTCCGGAGATACGCAGTATTTT.

The chain joins TRBV4-1 to TRBJ2-7; no clear D gene. The CDR3 contains 14 residues. V was clipped by 2 bases and J by 5 bases, with 13 bases between them. From germline, CDR1 is MGHRA and CDR2 YSYEKL. DNA for the CDR3: TGCGCCAGCAGCCAACAACTCGCCCGGGACGAGCAGTACTTC. Encoded protein: CASSQQLARDEQYF.

The rearrangement joins TRBV27 to TRBJ2-7; 12 bases match TRBD2. The V gene end was trimmed by 7 bases and the J gene end by 3 bases; junction bases not matched to a gene: 4. The CDR3 sequence is 14 residues long. Per germline, CDR1 MNHEY and CDR2 SMNVEV (reference sequence). CDR3 sequence (DNA): TGTGCCAGCAAGGGACTAGCGGGTCGCTACGAGCAGTACTTC. As protein: CASKGLAGRYEQYF.

The chain links TRBV29-1 to TRBJ1-4; no reliable D call. This CDR3 is 11 amino acids long. Trimming took 3 bases from V and 4 from J, leaving 3 bases between them. The germline V gene encodes CDR1 SQVTM and CDR2 ANQGSEA. The CDR3 sequence is CSVEDNEKLFF. The DNA of the CDR3 is TGCAGCGTTGAGGATAATGAAAAACTGTTTTTT.

The chain uses TRBV11-2 and TRBJ2-5, with 9 nucleotides matching TRBD1. The germline V gene has CDR1 SGHAT and CDR2 FQNNGV. CDR3 length: 14 residues. The V segment lost 5 bases and the J segment 3 bases; nucleotides outside the gene matches: 4. CDR3: CASSPGQGKETQYF. DNA for the CDR3: TGTGCCAGCAGCCCAGGACAGGGGAAAGAGACCCAGTACTTC.

V usage is TRBV10-1 and J usage is TRBJ1-1, with D possibly TRBD1 on 6 matching bases. In germline, CDR1 is WNHNN, CDR2 SYGVQD (reference sequence). The CDR3 is made up of 12 amino acids. Trimming took off 6 bases at V and 7 bases at J, with 12 bases between the two ends. The CDR3 DNA follows: TGCGCCAGCAGAAAACAGGGATATGAAGCTTTCTTT. Translating gives CASRKQGYEAFF.

In nucleotides, the CDR3 is TGCGCCAGCAGCTTGAACTTAAGAGCGAGGACAGGGGGCATCGCTGGGGCCAACGTCCTGACTTTC. It is translated as CASSLNLRARTGGIAGANVLTF. The chain recombines TRBV5-1 with TRBJ2-6; 11 bases are a match to TRBD1. The CDR3 runs 22 residues. J gave up 2 bases and V 1 base, and 17 bases lay outside the gene matches. Per germline, CDR1 SGHRS and CDR2 YFSETQ.

The CDR3 bases are TGTGCCAGCAGCTTAATCGCTAGCGGGAGCAATGAGCAGTTCTTC. Protein product: CASSLIASGSNEQFF. The V call is TRBV7-6, the J call TRBJ2-1, with TRBD2 identical over 10 bases. CDR1 SGHVS and CDR2 FNYEAQ come from the germline V gene. Trimming removed 2 bases from V and 6 bases from J; junction bases left unmatched: 4. The CDR3 is 15 residues long.

A single count supports this clone. The J gene is TRBJ2-2, the V gene TRBV9, with TRBD2 identical over 8 bases. Germline CDR1 reads SGDLS; CDR2 reads YYNGEE. The CDR3 has 15 residues. The V and J ends lost 3 bases and 5 bases, in that order; junction bases with no gene match: 6. CDR3 nucleotides: TGTGCCAGCAGCGCGACTAGCGTGATAACCGGGGAGCTGTTTTTT. Its protein is CASSATSVITGELFF.

DNA for the CDR3: TGCAGTGCGAGACAGGTCGAGCAGTACTTC. Protein sequence: CSARQVEQYF. V gene TRBV20-1 combines with J gene TRBJ2-7, with TRBD1 as a possible D gene (6 bases). Per germline, CDR1 DFQATT and CDR2 SNEGSKA (reference sequence). The CDR3 runs to 10 residues. With 6 bases removed from V and 6 bases from J, the gap between germline ends came to 9 bases.

The gene calls are TRBV25-1 and TRBJ2-1; 8 bases agree with TRBD2. Trimming at V came to 4 bases and at J to 16 bases, leaving 9 bases not matched to a gene. Germline lookup yields CDR1 MGHDK and CDR2 SYGVNS. This CDR3 region has 12 residues. The CDR3 reads CASSGTGTRYFF. The CDR3 DNA is TGTGCCAGCAGTGGTACCGGGACTAGATACTTCTTC. Filled out from reference TRBV25-1 and TRBJ2-1, the complete variable domain reads EADIYQTPRYLVIGTGKKITLECSQTMGHDKMYWYQQDPGMELHLIHYSYGVNSTEKGDLSSESTVSRIRTEHFPLTLESARPSHTSQYLCASSGTGTRYFFGPGTRLTVL.

For the CDR3, the DNA is TGTGCCAGCAGCGTAGATCCTAGCGGGGGGCTCACAGATACGCAGTATTTT. This gives the protein CASSVDPSGGLTDTQYF. The rearrangement uses TRBV9 and TRBJ2-3, with 11 positions matching TRBD2. This CDR3 contains 17 residues. Per the germline V gene, CDR1 is SGDLS and CDR2 is YYNGEE. Unmatched junction bases numbered 5, after V lost 0 bases and J lost 2 bases.

The rearrangement uses TRBV5-4 and TRBJ2-2; 14 bases line up with TRBD2. The ends lost 4 bases at V and 7 bases at J; junction bases unmatched: 6. CDR1 and CDR2 (germline): SGHNT, YYREEE (reference sequence). This CDR3 is 16 amino acids long. This CDR3 is CASSLGLAGAGGELFF. For the CDR3, the DNA is TGTGCCAGCAGCCTGGGACTAGCGGGAGCCGGCGGGGAGCTGTTTTTT.

CDR3 sequence: CASSYFGVPDTQYF. The CDR3 region has the DNA TGTGCCAGCAGTTACTTCGGGGTACCAGATACGCAGTATTTT. V gene TRBV6-5 combines with J gene TRBJ2-3, with a weak D call TRBD2 (5 bases). The germline gives CDR1 MNHEY, CDR2 SVGAGI. The CDR3 is 14 residues long. With 1 base removed from V and 4 bases from J, the gap between germline ends came to 9 bases.

The chain couples TRBV5-1 to TRBJ1-1, with a weak D call TRBD1 (6 bases). This CDR3 comprises 14 residues. From germline, CDR1 is SGHRS and CDR2 YFSETQ. V was pared by 4 bases and J by 3 bases, with 13 bases between. In nucleotides, the CDR3 is TGCGCCAGCAGCACCTACAGGGTAGACACTGAAGCTTTCTTT. This sequence encodes CASSTYRVDTEAFF.

This chain joins TRBV2 and TRBJ2-4; the D gene is possibly TRBD1 (5 bases). V lost 1 base to trimming and J lost 4 bases, with 11 bases between them. This CDR3 is built from 15 residues. Germline V gives CDR1 SNHLY, CDR2 FYNNEI. CDR3 in DNA: TGTGCCAGCAGTGAAGTGAAGGGGCCAAAAAACATTCAGTACTTC. It specifies CASSEVKGPKNIQYF.

This chain uses TRBV28 with TRBJ2-6; D is perhaps TRBD1 (5 bases). CDR3 length equals 16 residues. In germline, CDR1 is MDHEN, CDR2 SYDVKM. Trimming took 2 bases from V and 2 from J, leaving 10 bases between them. Here the CDR3 DNA reads TGTGCCAGCAGTTTACAGGGTCCAGCTGGGGCCAACGTCCTGACTTTC. This gives the protein CASSLQGPAGANVLTF.